This section outlines one T cell receptor (beta chain) sequence together with its context. Its antigen is as yet unknown. Germline and junction disagree at one end, which may indicate a read error. Germline CDR1 and CDR2: SSHAT and FNYEAQ (reference sequence). There are 14 residues in the CDR3. PCR primers comprised 60 Vbeta and 13 Jbeta primers. Sequencing was performed with immunoSEQ multiplex PCR; in TCRdb, only in-frame clones are kept and a portion is missing. The table lists approximately 140,000 clones. This entry comes from a study of cytomegalovirus exposure and HLA in healthy donors. Notes on the study in general: Among the CMV-associated chains, three were confirmed in vitro as specific for CMV antigens.

Sampled while nominally healthy, donors likely had unrecorded immune exposures. The clonotype comes from a young woman in good health and CMV-seronegative. Sequenced: PBMCs. The chain joins TRBV7-7 to TRBJ2-3, with a tentative D call TRBD2 (6 bases). CDR3 amino acids: CASSLTSSADTQYF. The CDR3 DNA follows: TGTGCTAGCAGCTTAACTAGCTCCGCAGATACGCAGTATTTT.